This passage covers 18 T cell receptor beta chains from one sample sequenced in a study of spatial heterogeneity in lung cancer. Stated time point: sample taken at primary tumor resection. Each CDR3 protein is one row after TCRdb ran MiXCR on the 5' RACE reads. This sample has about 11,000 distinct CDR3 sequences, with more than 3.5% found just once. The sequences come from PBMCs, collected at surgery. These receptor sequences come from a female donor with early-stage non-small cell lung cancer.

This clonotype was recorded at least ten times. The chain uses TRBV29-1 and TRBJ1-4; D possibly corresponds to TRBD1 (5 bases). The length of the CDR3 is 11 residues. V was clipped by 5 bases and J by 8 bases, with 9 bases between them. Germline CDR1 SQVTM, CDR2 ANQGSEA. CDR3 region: CSVRDGEKLFF. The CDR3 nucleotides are TGCAGCGTTCGGGACGGGGAAAAACTGTTTTTT.

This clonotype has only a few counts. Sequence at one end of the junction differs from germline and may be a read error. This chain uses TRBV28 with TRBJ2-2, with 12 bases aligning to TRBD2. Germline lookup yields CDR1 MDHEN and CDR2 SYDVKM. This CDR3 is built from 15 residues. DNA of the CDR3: TGTGCCAACAGTCTGGGACTAGCGGGCGACGGGGAGCTGTTTTTT. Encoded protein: CANSLGLAGDGELFF.

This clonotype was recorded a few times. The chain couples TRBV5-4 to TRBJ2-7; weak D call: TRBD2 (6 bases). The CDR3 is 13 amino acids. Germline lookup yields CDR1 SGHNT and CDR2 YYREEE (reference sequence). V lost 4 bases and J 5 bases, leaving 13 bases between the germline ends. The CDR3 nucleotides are TGTGCCAGCAGCCGGGACGGGGGTCACGAGCAGTACTTC. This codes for CASSRDGGHEQYF.

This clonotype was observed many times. The CDR3: CAISDSGRGVQPQHF. The CDR3 DNA reads TGTGCCATCAGTGACTCGGGCAGGGGGGTTCAGCCCCAGCATTTT. The chain recombines TRBV10-3 with TRBJ1-5; 7 bases match TRBD1. J was trimmed by 6 bases and V by 3 bases; bases with no gene match: 8. The CDR3 has 15 amino acids. Germline-derived CDR1 and CDR2 are ENHRY and SYGVKD.

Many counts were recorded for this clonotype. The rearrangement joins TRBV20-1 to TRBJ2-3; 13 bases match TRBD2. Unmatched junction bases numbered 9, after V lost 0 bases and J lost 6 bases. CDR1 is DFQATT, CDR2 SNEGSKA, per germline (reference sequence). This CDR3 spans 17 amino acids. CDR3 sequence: CSARDFQTGLAGDTQYF. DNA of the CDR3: TGCAGTGCTAGAGATTTTCAAACGGGACTAGCGGGGGATACGCAGTATTTT.

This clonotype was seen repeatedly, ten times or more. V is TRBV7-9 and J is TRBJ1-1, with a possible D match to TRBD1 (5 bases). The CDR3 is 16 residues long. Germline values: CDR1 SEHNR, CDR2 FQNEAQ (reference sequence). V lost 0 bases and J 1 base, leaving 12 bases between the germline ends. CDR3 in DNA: TGTGCCAGCAGCTTAGCGCTGGGCAGGGAGAACACTGAAGCTTTCTTT. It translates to CASSLALGRENTEAFF. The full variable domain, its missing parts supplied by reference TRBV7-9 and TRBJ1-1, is DTGVSQNPRHKITKRGQNVTFRCDPISEHNRLYWYRQTLGQGPEFLTYFQNEAQLEKSRLLSDRFSAERPKGSFSTLEIQRTEQGDSAMYLCASSLALGRENTEAFFGQGTRLTVV.

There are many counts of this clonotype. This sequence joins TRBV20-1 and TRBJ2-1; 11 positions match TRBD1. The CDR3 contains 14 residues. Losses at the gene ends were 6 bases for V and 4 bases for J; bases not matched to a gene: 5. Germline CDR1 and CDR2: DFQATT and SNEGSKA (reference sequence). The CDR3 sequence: CSALDRGQYNEQFF. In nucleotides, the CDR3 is TGCAGTGCCCTGGACAGGGGGCAATACAATGAGCAGTTCTTC.

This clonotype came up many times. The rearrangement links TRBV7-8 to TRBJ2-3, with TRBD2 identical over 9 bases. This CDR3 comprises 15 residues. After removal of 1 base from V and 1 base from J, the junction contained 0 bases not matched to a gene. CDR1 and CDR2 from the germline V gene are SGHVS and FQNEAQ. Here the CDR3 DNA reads TGTGCCAGCAGCTTAGTAGCGGGGGGCACAGATACGCAGTATTTT. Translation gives CASSLVAGGTDTQYF.

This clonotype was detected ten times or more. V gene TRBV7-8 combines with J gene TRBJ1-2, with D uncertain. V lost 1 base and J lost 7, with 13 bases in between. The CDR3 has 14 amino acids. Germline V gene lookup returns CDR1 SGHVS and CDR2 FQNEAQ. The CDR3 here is CASSLGRSSFGYTF. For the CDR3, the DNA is TGTGCCAGCAGCTTAGGCAGATCCTCCTTTGGCTACACCTTC.

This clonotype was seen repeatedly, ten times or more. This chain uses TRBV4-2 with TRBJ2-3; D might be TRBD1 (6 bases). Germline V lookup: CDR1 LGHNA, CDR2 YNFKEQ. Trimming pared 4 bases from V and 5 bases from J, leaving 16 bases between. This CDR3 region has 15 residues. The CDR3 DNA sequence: TGTGCCAGCAGCCCCTCCGATAGGGGGAGAGATACGCAGTATTTT. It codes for CASSPSDRGRDTQYF.

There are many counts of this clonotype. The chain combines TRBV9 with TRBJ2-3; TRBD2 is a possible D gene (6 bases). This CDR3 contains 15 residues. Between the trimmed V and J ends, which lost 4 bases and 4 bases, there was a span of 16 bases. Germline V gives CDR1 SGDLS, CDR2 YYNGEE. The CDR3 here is CASSPRLVGADTQYF. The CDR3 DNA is TGTGCCAGCAGCCCCCGACTAGTCGGGGCAGATACGCAGTATTTT.

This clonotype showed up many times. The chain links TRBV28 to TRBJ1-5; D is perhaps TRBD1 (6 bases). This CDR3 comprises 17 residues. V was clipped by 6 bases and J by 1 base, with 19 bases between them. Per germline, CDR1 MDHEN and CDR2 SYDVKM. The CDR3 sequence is CASRRTQGLGSNQPQHF. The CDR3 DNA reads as TGTGCCAGCAGACGAACACAGGGACTCGGAAGCAATCAGCCCCAGCATTTT.

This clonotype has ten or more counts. As DNA, the CDR3 is TGTGCCAGCAGCTTAGCGGCGGGGCCTCCCCAAGAGACCCAGTACTTC. Encoded protein: CASSLAAGPPQETQYF. The genes are TRBV7-6 and TRBJ2-5; TRBD2 might be the D (6 bases). Trimming removed 0 bases at V and 1 base at J, with 12 bases between. The CDR3 has 16 amino acids. The germline gives CDR1 SGHVS, CDR2 FNYEAQ.

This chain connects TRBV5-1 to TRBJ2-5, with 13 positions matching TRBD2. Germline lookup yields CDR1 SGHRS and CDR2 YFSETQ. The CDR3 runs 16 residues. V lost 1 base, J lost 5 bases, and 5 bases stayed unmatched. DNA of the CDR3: TGCGCCAGCAGCTTGACGACTAGCGGGAGGACCGAGACCCAGTACTTC. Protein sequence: CASSLTTSGRTETQYF.

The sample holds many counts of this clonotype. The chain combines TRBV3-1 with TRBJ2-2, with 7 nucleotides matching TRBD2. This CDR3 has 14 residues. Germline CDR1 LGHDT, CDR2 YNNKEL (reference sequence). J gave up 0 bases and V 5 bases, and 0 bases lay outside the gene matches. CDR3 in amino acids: CASSGLANTGELFF. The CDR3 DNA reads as TGTGCCAGCAGCGGACTAGCGAACACCGGGGAGCTGTTTTTT.

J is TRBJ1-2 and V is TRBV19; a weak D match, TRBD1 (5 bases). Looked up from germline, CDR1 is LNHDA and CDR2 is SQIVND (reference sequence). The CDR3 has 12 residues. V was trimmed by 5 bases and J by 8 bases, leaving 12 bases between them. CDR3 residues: CASSGAGGGYTF. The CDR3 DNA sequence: TGTGCCAGTAGTGGGGCAGGTGGAGGCTACACCTTC.

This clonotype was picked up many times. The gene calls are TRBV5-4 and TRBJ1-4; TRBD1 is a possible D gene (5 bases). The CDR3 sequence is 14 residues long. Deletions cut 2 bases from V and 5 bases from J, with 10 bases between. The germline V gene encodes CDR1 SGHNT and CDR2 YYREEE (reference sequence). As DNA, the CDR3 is TGTGCCAGCAGCTTTGGCAGGACAAATGAAAAACTGTTTTTT. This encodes CASSFGRTNEKLFF.

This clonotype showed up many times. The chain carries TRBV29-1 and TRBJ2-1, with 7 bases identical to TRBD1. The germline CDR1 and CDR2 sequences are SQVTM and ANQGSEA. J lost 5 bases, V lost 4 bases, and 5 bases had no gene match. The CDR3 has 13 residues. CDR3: CSVGETGNNEQFF. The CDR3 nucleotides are TGCAGCGTTGGGGAGACAGGGAACAATGAGCAGTTCTTC.